Below are 18 T cell receptor beta chains sequenced from a single sample in a study of T cell repertoires in aging, cancer and after chemotherapy. Rearranged V-D-J TRB sequences were amplified with a mixed TRB-A/B primer pool. MiXCR, run by TCRdb on the multiplex PCR reads, gives a single entry per CDR3 protein. The data contain about 10,000 distinct CDR3 sequences, 20% to 25% of them singletons. TCR beta rearrangements were amplified from peripheral blood genomic DNA. Specimen: blood. Every receptor here comes from a human donor in good health.

There are a few counts of this clonotype. The chain couples TRBV5-4 to TRBJ1-2, with 12 bases fitting TRBD1. J was trimmed by 2 bases and V by 4 bases; bases with no gene match: 9. CDR1 SGHNT and CDR2 YYREEE come from the germline V gene (reference sequence). This CDR3 comprises 17 residues. CDR3 DNA sequence: TGTGCCAGCAGCCTATCGGGACAGGGGGCCTTGAACTATGGCTACACCTTC. Translation: CASSLSGQGALNYGYTF.

This clonotype was seen more than once but under ten times. The junction departs from germline at one end; a sequencing error may be responsible. The V gene is TRBV6-5, the J gene TRBJ2-3; 11 bases match TRBD1. Germline CDR1 reads MNHEY; CDR2 reads SVGAGI. This CDR3 is built from 15 residues. CDR3 DNA: TGTGCCAGCAGTGACTCGGGACAGGGGGCAGATACGCAGTATTTT. Amino acid sequence: CASSDSGQGADTQYF.

By proportion, this clonotype is medium-sized. V is TRBV6-1 and J is TRBJ1-2, with D perhaps matching TRBD1 (5 bases). Germline CDR1 MNHNS, CDR2 SASEGT. CDR3 length equals 12 residues. V dropped 5 bases and J dropped 6 bases, with 10 bases sitting between them. CDR3 loop: CASSRQGDGYTF. The CDR3 coding sequence is TGTGCCAGCAGTAGGCAGGGAGATGGCTACACCTTC.

This clonotype is medium-sized within its sample. The chain carries TRBV19 and TRBJ1-6, with TRBD1 identical over 7 bases. The germline gives CDR1 LNHDA, CDR2 SQIVND (reference sequence). The V segment lost 9 bases and the J segment 7 bases; nucleotides outside the gene matches: 12. CDR3 size: 15 residues. Here the CDR3 reads CASKPGGDGNSPLHF. CDR3 bases: TGTGCCAGCAAACCAGGGGGGGATGGAAATTCACCCCTCCACTTT. Looking up the rest from reference TRBV19 and TRBJ1-6 gives the full variable domain: DGGITQSPKYLFRKEGQNVTLSCEQNLNHDAMYWYRQDPGQGLRLIYYSQIVNDFQKGDIAEGYSVSREKKESFPLTVTSAQKNPTAFYLCASKPGGDGNSPLHFGNGTRLTVT.

By share, this clonotype ranks as medium-sized (0.01 to 0.1%). The chain combines TRBV19 with TRBJ2-3; D remains ambiguous. Looked up from germline, CDR1 is LNHDA and CDR2 is SQIVND (reference sequence). Deletions cut 1 base from V and 4 bases from J, with 9 bases between. The CDR3 runs 14 residues. The DNA of the CDR3 is TGTGCCAGTAGTATAGGATCGGGCCCAGATACGCAGTATTTT. Its translation: CASSIGSGPDTQYF.

V gene TRBV30 combines with J gene TRBJ1-5; a possible D gene is TRBD1 (6 bases). The CDR3 length is 15 residues. V was shortened by 1 base and J by 6 bases, with 16 bases between the two germline ends. Per the germline V gene, CDR1 is GTSNPN and CDR2 is SVGIG (reference sequence). Here the CDR3 DNA reads TGTGCCTGGAGTGCCCGGGGGGCGCACGGTCAGCCCCAGCATTTT. This encodes CAWSARGAHGQPQHF.

This clonotype appeared a few times. This chain connects TRBV27 to TRBJ2-1; 15 nucleotides align to TRBD2. Germline V CDR1 and CDR2: MNHEY, SMNVEV (reference sequence). V gave up 5 bases and J gave up 6 bases; unmatched junction bases: 2. The CDR3 is 15 amino acids. This chain's CDR3 is CASSGLAGGLNEQFF. For the CDR3, the DNA is TGTGCCAGCAGTGGACTAGCGGGAGGGCTCAATGAGCAGTTCTTC.

As to this clonotype: Lacking the conserved final phenylalanine or tryptophan, this CDR3 likely reflects a read error. The chain recombines TRBV18 with TRBJ1-2; 9 nucleotides line up with TRBD1. With V trimmed by 3 bases and J by 4 bases, 9 bases remained unmatched. The CDR3 extends over 16 amino acids. CDR1 and CDR2 from the germline V gene are KGHSH and LQKENI. This CDR3 is CASSPPGTGRSYGYTS. The CDR3 DNA reads TGTGCCAGCTCACCCCCTGGGACAGGGCGGTCCTATGGCTACACCTCC.

This clonotype was picked up a small number of times. V usage is TRBV11-2 and J usage is TRBJ2-1, with TRBD1 identical over 11 bases. Germline assignment: CDR1 SGHAT and CDR2 FQNNGV. After removal of 4 bases from V and 4 bases from J, the junction contained 6 bases not matched to a gene. The CDR3 loop spans 16 amino acids. The CDR3 DNA reads TGTGCCAGCAGCTCGTTCCGGGACAGGGGGTACAATGAGCAGTTCTTC. It specifies CASSSFRDRGYNEQFF.

The J gene is TRBJ2-3, the V gene TRBV15, with 7 nucleotides matching TRBD2. Germline CDR1 and CDR2: LNHNV and YYDKDF (reference sequence). J gave up 2 bases and V 0 bases, and 5 bases lay outside the gene matches. The CDR3 runs 16 residues. The DNA of the CDR3 is TGTGCCACCAGCAGAGAGGGAGGGACCACCACAGATACGCAGTATTTT. Protein: CATSREGGTTTDTQYF.

This chain uses TRBV6-4 with TRBJ2-3; the match to TRBD2 covers 9 bases. Germline-derived CDR1 and CDR2 are MRHNA and SNTAGT. The CDR3 totals 16 residues. The J segment lost 1 base and the V segment lost 0 bases, leaving 2 bases of the junction unmatched. The CDR3 DNA follows: TGTGCCAGCAGTGACTCGACTAGCGGCGGCACAGATACGCAGTATTTT. Translated: CASSDSTSGGTDTQYF.

The V call is TRBV12-3 or TRBV12-4, the J call TRBJ2-1; TRBD2 aligns across 9 bases. V lost 2 bases, J lost 3 bases, and 17 bases stayed unmatched. The CDR3 loop spans 20 amino acids. The DNA of the CDR3 is TGTGCCAGCAGTTTAACATACGGGACTAGCACAACTTGGGTCTACAATGAGCAGTTCTTC. Translating it yields CASSLTYGTSTTWVYNEQFF.

The J gene is TRBJ2-1, the V gene TRBV7-2, with a weak D call TRBD2 (5 bases). Germline CDR1 is SGHTA and CDR2 is FQGNSA. This CDR3 spans 15 amino acids. V dropped 0 bases and J dropped 2 bases, with 8 bases sitting between them. CDR3 in amino acids: CASSLAAGTYNEQFF. The CDR3 DNA is TGTGCCAGCAGCTTAGCGGCCGGGACCTACAATGAGCAGTTCTTC.

This clonotype was recorded a few times. The chain combines TRBV7-2 with TRBJ2-3; 7 nucleotides agree with TRBD2. V gave up 3 bases and J gave up 1 base; unmatched junction bases: 13. Germline CDR1 is SGHTA and CDR2 is FQGNSA. This CDR3 spans 18 amino acids. CDR3 sequence: CASSFGGSLLRGTDTQYF. The DNA of the CDR3 is TGTGCCAGCAGCTTCGGCGGGAGTCTTCTTCGGGGCACAGATACGCAGTATTTT.

This clonotype has more than one count but fewer than ten. V is TRBV19 and J is TRBJ2-5; 12 bases map to TRBD2. CDR3 size: 17 residues. Germline V gene lookup returns CDR1 LNHDA and CDR2 SQIVND (reference sequence). The junction had 2 bases not matched to a gene; V was cut back by 0 bases and J by 0 bases. CDR3 in DNA: TGTGCCAGTAGTATAGATGGGACTAGCGGGCACCAAGAGACCCAGTACTTC. The encoded protein is CASSIDGTSGHQETQYF.

The chain couples TRBV18 to TRBJ2-1, with a tentative D call TRBD1 (5 bases). Trimming shortened V by 6 bases and J by 9 bases, and 12 bases separated the two germline ends. This CDR3 is 12 amino acids long. Germline V gene data show CDR1 as KGHSH and CDR2 as LQKENI. The CDR3: CASSIQDGEQFF. The CDR3 nucleotides read TGTGCCAGCTCGATACAGGATGGTGAGCAGTTCTTC.

The chain links TRBV12-3 or TRBV12-4 to TRBJ1-1; possibly TRBD1 for D (5 bases). The length of the CDR3 is 12 residues. Here the CDR3 DNA reads TGTGCTAGTGGTTCACGAACAGGTGAAGCTTTCTTT. Translation: CASGSRTGEAFF.

This clonotype was found a few times. The genes are TRBV27 and TRBJ2-1, with 7 bases matching TRBD2. The CDR3 runs to 16 residues. Germline loops: CDR1 MNHEY, CDR2 SMNVEV (reference sequence). Trimming took 4 bases from V and 3 from J; bases not matched to a gene: 9. The CDR3 loop reads CASSWLGRANYNEQFF. CDR3 coding DNA: TGTGCCAGCAGTTGGCTGGGGAGGGCCAACTACAATGAGCAGTTCTTC.